This T cell receptor (beta chain) was recorded in a study of T cell changes during pregnancy in multiple sclerosis. V dropped 0 bases and J dropped 4 bases, with 13 bases sitting between them. CDR3 length equals 15 residues. Per germline, CDR1 SGHRS and CDR2 YFSETQ. Assay used: immunoSEQ multiplex PCR; TCRdb lists only in-frame clones, some missing. The table has approximately 28,000 clones, 90% to 95% seen once. Sequencing used peripheral blood, obtained in the first trimester of pregnancy. This sequence was found in a female donor in good health, enrolled as a control in a pregnancy study. The chain is built from TRBV5-1 and TRBJ1-2, with D perhaps matching TRBD1 (5 bases). The CDR3 sequence is CASSLGQGGTYGYTF. The CDR3 coding sequence is TGCGCCAGCAGCTTGGGGCAGGGTGGTACCTATGGCTACACCTTC. The variable domain in full, with the rest retrieved from reference TRBV5-1 and TRBJ1-2, is KAGVTQTPRYLIKTRGQQVTLSCSPISGHRSVSWYQQTPGQGLQFLFEYFSETQRNKGNFPGRFSGRQFSNSRSEMNVSTLELGDSALYLCASSLGQGGTYGYTFGSGTRLTVV.